A single sample gave rise to the 20 T cell receptor beta chains below, sequenced in a study of T cell responses to AZD1222 COVID-19 vaccine. TCRdb's copy holds only in-frame clones and misses some; the assay was immunoSEQ multiplex PCR. The sample lists about 97,000 clones, about 88% occurring once. The input for sequencing was peripheral blood, taken on day 0 of AZD1222 vaccination. These receptor sequences come from an adult in good health.

This chain connects TRBV7-2 to TRBJ2-7; TRBD2 agrees at 11 bases. The CDR3 has 16 amino acids. With 3 bases clipped from V and 2 bases from J, the junction kept 6 bases outside the gene matches. Germline V CDR1 and CDR2: SGHTA, FQGNSA. This CDR3 reads CASSFLIAGGAYEQYF. As DNA, the CDR3 is TGTGCCAGCAGCTTTCTTATAGCGGGAGGGGCCTACGAGCAGTACTTC.

This chain uses TRBV19 with TRBJ2-5; tentatively, D is TRBD1 (6 bases). Trimming left V 5 bases short and J 0 bases short, with 16 bases between. The CDR3 is 16 residues long. Germline assignment: CDR1 LNHDA and CDR2 SQIVND (reference sequence). Here the CDR3 reads CASSFPGQTYQETQYF. In nucleotides, the CDR3 is TGTGCCAGTAGTTTTCCGGGACAAACGTACCAAGAGACCCAGTACTTC.

V usage is TRBV28 and J usage is TRBJ1-1; 8 bases fit TRBD1. The V gene's germline CDR1 is MDHEN and CDR2 SYDVKM. CDR3 length: 17 amino acids. With V trimmed by 3 bases and J by 0 bases, 9 bases remained unmatched. In nucleotides, the CDR3 is TGTGCCAGCAGTTTTGGACAGGGAAGTTTCATGAACACTGAAGCTTTCTTT. It translates to CASSFGQGSFMNTEAFF.

The chain carries TRBV5-6 and TRBJ2-7; 10 bases are a match to TRBD2. V was clipped by 0 bases and J by 0 bases; unmatched bases: 6. This CDR3 region has 17 residues. Germline V gene sequence: CDR1 SGHDT, CDR2 YYEEEE. CDR3 protein: CASSLVVSGRTSYEQYF. The CDR3 bases are TGTGCCAGCAGCTTGGTAGTTAGCGGGAGGACCTCCTACGAGCAGTACTTC.

The rearrangement links TRBV3-1 (or the pseudogene TRBV3-2) to TRBJ2-7, with 10 bases identical to TRBD2. The CDR3 spans 15 residues. Trimming at V came to 1 base and at J to 4 bases, leaving 4 bases not matched to a gene. Germline V CDR1 and CDR2: LGHDT, YNNKEL (reference sequence). CDR3 coding DNA: TGTGCCAGCAGCCAAGGAGCTAGCGGGAGTTACGAGCAGTACTTC. Residues: CASSQGASGSYEQYF.

The CDR3 protein is CASSLDPSSPLHF. CDR3 sequence (DNA): TGCGCCAGCAGCTTGGATCCCTCCTCACCCCTCCACTTT. This chain uses TRBV5-1 with TRBJ1-6; no clear D. Germline CDR1 reads SGHRS; CDR2 reads YFSETQ. Trimming shortened V by 0 bases and J by 10 bases, and 8 bases separated the two germline ends. The CDR3 length is 13 residues.

CDR3 nucleotides: TGTGCCAGCACCCCAGGGTACTATGGCTACACCTTC. Translating gives CASTPGYYGYTF. The chain uses TRBV7-2 and TRBJ1-2; weak D call: TRBD1 (5 bases). With 7 bases removed from V and 3 bases from J, the gap between germline ends came to 9 bases. The CDR3 has 12 residues. CDR1 SGHTA and CDR2 FQGNSA come from the germline V gene.

The rearrangement links TRBV10-3 to TRBJ2-3, with TRBD1 as a possible D gene (5 bases). CDR1 and CDR2 (germline): ENHRY, SYGVKD. The V end lost 7 bases, the J end lost 6 bases, and 14 bases lay between the germline ends. The CDR3 spans 13 residues. The DNA for the CDR3 is TGTGCCATCACCGAGAGCCCAGGGGATACGCAGTATTTT. Its translation: CAITESPGDTQYF.

This clone was picked up a small number of times. This sequence joins TRBV13 and TRBJ2-7, with TRBD2 identical over 8 bases. V gave up 8 bases and J gave up 7 bases; unmatched junction bases: 13. This CDR3 has 14 amino acids. Germline loops: CDR1 PRHDT, CDR2 FYEKMQ (reference sequence). The CDR3 sequence is CASLIQRESWEQYF. As DNA, the CDR3 is TGTGCCAGCCTGATCCAGCGGGAGTCTTGGGAGCAGTACTTC. The entire variable domain, with the rest obtained from reference TRBV13 and TRBJ2-7, is as follows: AAGVIQSPRHLIKEKRETATLKCYPIPRHDTVYWYQQGPGQDPQFLISFYEKMQSDKGSIPDRFSAQQFSDYHSELNMSSLELGDSALYFCASLIQRESWEQYFGPGTRLTVT.

CDR3 amino acids: CASSSQGGGELFF. CDR3 nucleotide sequence: TGTGCCAGCAGCTCCCAGGGCGGCGGGGAGCTGTTTTTT. This chain links TRBV7-9 with TRBJ2-2, with a weak D call TRBD1 (5 bases). V was clipped by 4 bases and J by 7 bases, with 10 bases between them. The CDR3 loop spans 13 amino acids. The germline CDR1 and CDR2 sequences are SEHNR and FQNEAQ (reference sequence).

The gene calls are TRBV28 and TRBJ1-2, with 9 bases matching TRBD1. Trimming cost V 2 bases and J 0 bases; bases outside gene matches: 4. This CDR3 is built from 16 residues. The germline gives CDR1 MDHEN, CDR2 SYDVKM. The CDR3 DNA sequence: TGTGCCAGCAGTTTACTAGGGACAGGGTCTAACTATGGCTACACCTTC. The encoded protein is CASSLLGTGSNYGYTF.

This clone was found once. This chain uses TRBV28 with TRBJ2-1; D not certain. Trimming pared 4 bases from V and 8 bases from J, leaving 9 bases between. This CDR3 is built from 12 residues. Germline V gives CDR1 MDHEN, CDR2 SYDVKM. The CDR3, as DNA: TGTGCCAGCAGTTCCTTTAGATATGAGCAGTTCTTC. It specifies CASSSFRYEQFF. Full variable domain (outside the CDR3, taken from reference TRBV28 and TRBJ2-1): DVKVTQSSRYLVKRTGEKVFLECVQDMDHENMFWYRQDPGLGLRLIYFSYDVKMKEKGDIPEGYSVSREKKERFSLILESASTNQTSMYLCASSSFRYEQFFGPGTRLTVL.

The chain has TRBV7-2 and TRBJ1-1; 8 bases match TRBD1. The CDR3 extends over 15 amino acids. CDR1 SGHTA and CDR2 FQGNSA come from the germline V gene. Trimming cost V 1 base and J 5 bases; bases outside gene matches: 6. The CDR3 coding sequence is TGTGCCAGCAGCTTAGTGGGCAGGGGGCAAACTGAAGCTTTCTTT. It encodes CASSLVGRGQTEAFF.

V gene TRBV5-5 combines with J gene TRBJ2-3; D unresolved. The V gene's germline CDR1 is SGHKS and CDR2 YYEKEE (reference sequence). Trimming took off 1 base at V and 4 bases at J, with 13 bases between the two ends. The CDR3 loop spans 15 amino acids. CDR3 residues: CASSLSLGTADTQYF. In nucleotides, the CDR3 is TGTGCCAGCAGCTTGTCGCTAGGTACTGCAGATACGCAGTATTTT.

The V call is TRBV5-1, the J call TRBJ2-7; TRBD2 might be the D (6 bases). V was trimmed by 0 bases and J by 5 bases, leaving 15 bases between them. The germline CDR1 and CDR2 sequences are SGHRS and YFSETQ. The CDR3 covers 15 residues. As DNA, the CDR3 is TGCGCCAGCAGCTTGGCCGGGGAGGTCCTGAACGAGCAGTACTTC. It encodes CASSLAGEVLNEQYF.

The chain uses TRBV11-2 and TRBJ2-2; tentatively, D is TRBD2 (5 bases). CDR3 length: 15 amino acids. V was shortened by 5 bases and J by 3 bases, with 13 bases between the two germline ends. Germline V gene sequence: CDR1 SGHAT, CDR2 FQNNGV. The CDR3 DNA is TGTGCCAGCAGCCCTGGGAGTCCCGACACCGGGGAGCTGTTTTTT. It codes for CASSPGSPDTGELFF.

This clone was recorded once. This chain joins TRBV2 and TRBJ1-5; D unclear. Trimming removed 3 bases from V and 1 base from J, with 7 bases in between. This CDR3 comprises 14 residues. CDR1 is SNHLY and CDR2 is FYNNEI in the germline V gene. The CDR3 DNA reads TGTGCCAGCAGTGAGACATTCAGCAATCAGCCCCAGCATTTT. Protein product: CASSETFSNQPQHF.

This clone was counted once. V and J are TRBV10-3 and TRBJ2-3, with TRBD2 as a possible D gene (6 bases). The CDR3 length is 14 residues. The V gene lost 10 bases and the J gene lost 2 bases, with 16 bases spanning the gap. The V gene's germline CDR1 is ENHRY and CDR2 SYGVKD. The CDR3 region is CASHEGRDTDTQYF. The CDR3 DNA sequence: TGTGCCAGCCATGAGGGGCGGGACACAGATACGCAGTATTTT.

The genes are TRBV7-9 and TRBJ1-4, with 8 bases aligning to TRBD1. The J segment lost 4 bases and the V segment lost 5 bases, leaving 3 bases of the junction unmatched. Germline lookup yields CDR1 SEHNR and CDR2 FQNEAQ (reference sequence). The CDR3 sequence is 14 residues long. In nucleotides, the CDR3 is TGTGCCAGCAGCCGACAGGGGATTAATGAAAAACTGTTTTTT. This sequence encodes CASSRQGINEKLFF.

The rearrangement uses TRBV19 and TRBJ2-3, with 12 nucleotides matching TRBD2. Losses at the gene ends were 5 bases for V and 6 bases for J; bases not matched to a gene: 12. CDR3 length equals 17 residues. In germline, CDR1 is LNHDA, CDR2 SQIVND (reference sequence). The CDR3 DNA sequence: TGTGCCAGTAGTCCCCGACTAGCGGGAGTGGCTGGGGATACGCAGTATTTT. Residues: CASSPRLAGVAGDTQYF. Filled out from reference TRBV19 and TRBJ2-3, the complete variable domain reads DGGITQSPKYLFRKEGQNVTLSCEQNLNHDAMYWYRQDPGQGLRLIYYSQIVNDFQKGDIAEGYSVSREKKESFPLTVTSAQKNPTAFYLCASSPRLAGVAGDTQYFGPGTRLTVL.